Described below is a single TCR beta chain sequence and its context. Trimming cost V 0 bases and J 7 bases, with 12 bases left between them. CDR1 is LGHNA and CDR2 is YNFKEQ in the germline V gene. This CDR3 is built from 14 residues. PCR involved 60 Vbeta and 13 Jbeta primers. Profiled with immunoSEQ multiplex PCR; TCRdb holds only in-frame clones, not every one. The table shows some 160,000 clones, with around 73% occurring only once. This record comes from a study of cytomegalovirus exposure and HLA in healthy donors. The material sequenced was PBMCs. The sequence was obtained from a male donor in good health and CMV-seronegative. This sequence joins TRBV4-2 and TRBJ1-1; D not resolved. CDR3 nucleotide sequence: TGTGCCAGCAGCCAAGAGGTCGGAGTAGGTGAAGCTTTCTTT. This sequence encodes CASSQEVGVGEAFF.